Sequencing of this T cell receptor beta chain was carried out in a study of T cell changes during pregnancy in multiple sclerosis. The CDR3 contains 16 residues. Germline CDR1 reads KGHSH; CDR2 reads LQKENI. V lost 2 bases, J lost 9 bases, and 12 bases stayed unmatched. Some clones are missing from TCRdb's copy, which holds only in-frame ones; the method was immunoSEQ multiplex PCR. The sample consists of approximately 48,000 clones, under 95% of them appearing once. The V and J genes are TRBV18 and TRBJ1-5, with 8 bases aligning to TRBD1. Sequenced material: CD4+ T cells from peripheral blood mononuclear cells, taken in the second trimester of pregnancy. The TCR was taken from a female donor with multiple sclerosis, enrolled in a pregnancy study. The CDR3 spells CASSPGQGNAIRPQHF. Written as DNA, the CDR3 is TGTGCCAGCTCACCAGGACAGGGAAACGCCATTCGGCCCCAGCATTTT.